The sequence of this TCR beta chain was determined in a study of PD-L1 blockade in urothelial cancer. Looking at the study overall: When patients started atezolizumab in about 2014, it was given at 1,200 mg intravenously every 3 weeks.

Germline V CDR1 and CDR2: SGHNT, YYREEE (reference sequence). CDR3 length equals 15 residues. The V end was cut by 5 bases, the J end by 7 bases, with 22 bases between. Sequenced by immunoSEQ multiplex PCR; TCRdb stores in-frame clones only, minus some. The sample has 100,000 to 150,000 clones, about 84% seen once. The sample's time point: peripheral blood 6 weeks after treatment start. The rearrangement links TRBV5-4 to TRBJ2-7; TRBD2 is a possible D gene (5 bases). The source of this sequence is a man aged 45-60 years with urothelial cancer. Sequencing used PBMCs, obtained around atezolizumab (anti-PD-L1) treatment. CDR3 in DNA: TGTGCCAGCAGTCTAAGCGGAGGTGCCCGACGGGAGCAGTACTTC. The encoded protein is CASSLSGGARREQYF.